The 21 T cell receptor beta chains below all came from one sample that was sequenced in a study of blood T cell repertoires in COVID-19. This table comes from immunoSEQ multiplex PCR, and its TCRdb copy is limited to in-frame clones, with some not included. This sample carries hundreds of thousands of clones, roughly 85% of them seen once, and the ten largest clones take roughly 3.1%. Sequenced sample: peripheral blood. The receptors derive from a man aged 18 to 30 with active or convalescent COVID-19.

The chain recombines TRBV28 with TRBJ1-6, with D maybe TRBD1 (6 bases). Trimming took off 6 bases at V and 5 bases at J, with 11 bases between the two ends. The CDR3 has 14 amino acids. The germline V gene has CDR1 MDHEN and CDR2 SYDVKM. The CDR3 here is CASSITGNNSPLHF. CDR3 bases: TGTGCCAGCAGCATTACAGGGAATAATTCACCCCTCCACTTT.

The J gene is TRBJ2-1, the V gene TRBV9; TRBD2 aligns across 8 bases. The V gene's germline CDR1 is SGDLS and CDR2 YYNGEE. With 0 bases clipped from V and 5 bases from J, the junction kept 7 bases outside the gene matches. The CDR3 is 16 residues long. CDR3: CASSVGASGPNNEQFF. The DNA for the CDR3 is TGTGCCAGCAGCGTAGGGGCTAGCGGGCCCAACAATGAGCAGTTCTTC.

V gene TRBV24-1 combines with J gene TRBJ2-3; D is possibly TRBD2 (7 bases). V dropped 5 bases and J dropped 5 bases, with 19 bases sitting between them. The CDR3 extends over 16 amino acids. The germline V gene encodes CDR1 KGHDR and CDR2 SFDVKD. CDR3 region: CATSGPGGGEVDTQYF. The CDR3 coding sequence is TGTGCCACCAGTGGGCCCGGCGGGGGCGAGGTAGATACGCAGTATTTT.

The chain uses TRBV5-1 and TRBJ2-3, with 10 bases matching TRBD1. CDR1 and CDR2 from the germline V gene are SGHRS and YFSETQ. This CDR3 has 18 residues. V lost 5 bases to trimming and J lost 3 bases; unmatched junction nucleotides: 15. The CDR3 loop reads CASRSLVRDRGPTDTQYF. As DNA, the CDR3 is TGCGCCAGCAGGTCTTTGGTCCGGGACAGGGGCCCTACAGATACGCAGTATTTT.

This clone was counted a single time. This chain links TRBV7-9 with TRBJ1-6; TRBD1 agrees at 8 bases. This CDR3 has 14 residues. CDR1 and CDR2 (germline): SEHNR, FQNEAQ (reference sequence). V lost 7 bases, J lost 8 bases, and 7 bases stayed unmatched. DNA for the CDR3: TGTGCCAGCACCTTCTCAGGGGGCGATTCACCCCTCCACTTT. This encodes CASTFSGGDSPLHF.

A few counts support this clone. This chain connects TRBV3-1 (or the pseudogene TRBV3-2) to TRBJ1-1, with a tentative D call TRBD1 (5 bases). Germline V gene lookup returns CDR1 LGHDT and CDR2 YNNKEL (reference sequence). The CDR3 sequence is 18 residues long. The V gene lost 4 bases and the J gene lost 5 bases, with 26 bases spanning the gap. The CDR3 nucleotides are TGTGCCAGCAGCCGCGGGAGAGGGACCCCCTGGGGGTGGACTGAAGCTTTCTTT. This sequence encodes CASSRGRGTPWGWTEAFF.

The chain's CDR3 is CASSPTQGAASEQYF. DNA for the CDR3: TGTGCCAGCAGCCCTACCCAGGGGGCGGCGAGCGAGCAGTACTTC. This sequence joins TRBV9 and TRBJ2-7; 8 nucleotides match TRBD1. The J segment lost 6 bases and the V segment lost 4 bases, leaving 12 bases of the junction unmatched. The CDR3 runs 15 residues. Germline V CDR1 and CDR2: SGDLS, YYNGEE.

The V call is TRBV5-1, the J call TRBJ1-2, with 7 bases fitting TRBD1. Germline V gene sequence: CDR1 SGHRS, CDR2 YFSETQ. V was clipped by 7 bases and J by 3 bases; unmatched bases: 3. The CDR3 has 12 residues. This CDR3 reads CASSGTDYGYTF. CDR3 DNA: TGCGCCAGCTCTGGGACAGACTATGGCTACACCTTC. Looking up the rest from reference TRBV5-1 and TRBJ1-2 gives the full variable domain: KAGVTQTPRYLIKTRGQQVTLSCSPISGHRSVSWYQQTPGQGLQFLFEYFSETQRNKGNFPGRFSGRQFSNSRSEMNVSTLELGDSALYLCASSGTDYGYTFGSGTRLTVV.

The gene calls are TRBV7-2 and TRBJ2-7, with 10 bases fitting TRBD1. The CDR3 has 14 residues. V lost 3 bases, J lost 1 base, and 0 bases stayed unmatched. CDR1 and CDR2 (germline): SGHTA, FQGNSA. CDR3 nucleotide sequence: TGTGCCAGCAGCTTGGACAGGGGGTCCTACGAGCAGTACTTC. It encodes CASSLDRGSYEQYF.

This rearrangement joins TRBV6-5 to TRBJ2-7; TRBD1 matches 9 bases. CDR3 length: 12 residues. Losses at the gene ends were 8 bases for V and 4 bases for J; bases not matched to a gene: 3. Germline-derived CDR1 and CDR2 are MNHEY and SVGAGI. CDR3 sequence: CASRDRVYEQYF. CDR3 coding DNA: TGTGCCAGCCGGGACAGGGTTTACGAGCAGTACTTC.

Note on this clone: This specimen includes other DNA sequences encoding the same CDR3. The V gene is TRBV5-1, the J gene TRBJ2-3; 14 positions match TRBD2. Germline loops: CDR1 SGHRS, CDR2 YFSETQ. The ends lost 4 bases at V and 8 bases at J; junction bases unmatched: 9. The CDR3 runs 16 residues. The CDR3 region has the DNA TGCGCCAGCAGCCTAGACACAGGACTAGCGGGGGGTACGCAGTATTTT. Translating it yields CASSLDTGLAGGTQYF.

The rearrangement links TRBV4-3 to TRBJ2-7; D is possibly TRBD2 (6 bases). This CDR3 is 14 amino acids long. Germline V lookup: CDR1 LGHNA, CDR2 YSLEER. Trimming took 0 bases from V and 5 from J, leaving 11 bases between them. Here the CDR3 reads CASSQDLGGDEQYF. The CDR3 DNA is TGCGCCAGCAGCCAAGATTTGGGGGGTGACGAGCAGTACTTC.

The CDR3 spells CASSLTGGHYEQYF. The CDR3 nucleotides read TGTGCCAGCAGCTTAACGGGCGGACATTACGAGCAGTACTTC. The rearrangement joins TRBV7-3 to TRBJ2-7; D is perhaps TRBD1 (5 bases). Germline V gene data show CDR1 as SGHTA and CDR2 as FQGTGA. V lost 0 bases and J 4 bases, leaving 10 bases between the germline ends. CDR3 size: 14 residues. Complete variable domain (other parts from reference TRBV7-3 and TRBJ2-7): GAGVSQTPSNKVTEKGKYVELRCDPISGHTALYWYRQSLGQGPEFLIYFQGTGAADDSGLPNDRFFAVRPEGSVSTLKIQRTERGDSAVYLCASSLTGGHYEQYFGPGTRLTVT.

This chain connects TRBV19 to TRBJ2-7, with D tentatively TRBD2 (5 bases). Germline lookup yields CDR1 LNHDA and CDR2 SQIVND (reference sequence). The V gene lost 6 bases and the J gene lost 2 bases, with 8 bases spanning the gap. This CDR3 region has 12 residues. The DNA of the CDR3 is TGTGCCAGTAGAAGCGGTACCTACGAGCAGTACTTC. Translated, it gives CASRSGTYEQYF.

The rearrangement links TRBV28 to TRBJ1-4; 7 bases line up with TRBD1. Germline CDR1 and CDR2: MDHEN and SYDVKM. Germline trimming cut 6 bases from V and 7 bases from J; bases unmatched to any gene: 11. The CDR3 consists of 15 residues. CDR3 residues: CASSPIRDRPEKLFF. The CDR3 region has the DNA TGTGCCAGCAGCCCAATCCGGGACAGACCTGAAAAACTGTTTTTT.

The rearrangement uses TRBV28 and TRBJ2-3; TRBD1 is a possible D gene (6 bases). Trimming removed 8 bases at V and 0 bases at J, with 12 bases between. CDR1 MDHEN and CDR2 SYDVKM come from the germline V gene. This CDR3 contains 14 residues. CDR3 DNA sequence: TGTGCCAGCCTCGACAGGTCTAGCACAGATACGCAGTATTTT. Its translation: CASLDRSSTDTQYF.

The gene calls are TRBV6-6 and TRBJ2-2; D is perhaps TRBD1 (5 bases). Trimming shortened V by 5 bases and J by 5 bases, and 9 bases separated the two germline ends. The CDR3 loop spans 13 amino acids. Germline CDR1 is MNHNY and CDR2 is SVGAGI (reference sequence). Written as DNA, the CDR3 is TGTGCCAGCAGTCCTCAGGGAACCGGGGAGCTGTTTTTT. Encoded protein: CASSPQGTGELFF.

V is TRBV18 and J is TRBJ1-4, with 7 bases identical to TRBD1. J was trimmed by 8 bases and V by 2 bases; bases with no gene match: 5. Germline values: CDR1 KGHSH, CDR2 LQKENI. CDR3 length: 14 amino acids. This CDR3 is CASSPKGTAEKLFF. In DNA form, the CDR3 reads TGTGCCAGCTCACCAAAAGGGACAGCAGAAAAACTGTTTTTT.

V and J are TRBV7-6 and TRBJ2-5; TRBD1 agrees at 10 bases. J lost 7 bases, V lost 1 base, and 12 bases had no gene match. The CDR3 runs to 17 residues. Germline assignment: CDR1 SGHVS and CDR2 FNYEAQ. The CDR3 loop reads CASSLDLRDRGTRTQYF. The CDR3 DNA sequence: TGTGCCAGCAGCTTAGATCTTCGGGACAGGGGAACTAGGACCCAGTACTTC.

The chain uses TRBV12-3 or TRBV12-4 and TRBJ2-7; TRBD1 matches 7 bases. The V and J ends lost 9 bases and 1 base, in that order; junction bases with no gene match: 6. This CDR3 is 13 amino acids long. For the CDR3, the DNA is TGTGCCAGTGCACAGGGGTGGTCCTACGAGCAGTACTTC. Protein product: CASAQGWSYEQYF.

J is TRBJ2-7 and V is TRBV30; D uncertain. This CDR3 is built from 11 residues. CDR1 is GTSNPN and CDR2 is SVGIG in the germline V gene (reference sequence). Deletions cut 6 bases from V and 1 base from J, with 7 bases between. In DNA form, the CDR3 reads TGTGCCTGCCTGCAGTCCTACGAGCAGTACTTC. This codes for CACLQSYEQYF.